This TCR beta chain appears in the sequencing data of a study of blood T cell repertoires in COVID-19. As for the study in general: Both acute and convalescent COVID-19 samples were obtained from the United States, Italy and Spain.

Seattle researchers signed up patients amid active infection and tracked them longitudinally. The CDR3 is 14 amino acids. Per the authors' pipeline: Reference gene primer amplification in the assay estimated nucleated cell counts. TCRdb's table, derived via immunoSEQ multiplex PCR, lists solely in-frame clones and lacks some. V and J calls and clone size are as listed in that table; D and trimming were resolved from the DNA. The sample has 310,000 or so clones; approximately 88% are singletons. This sequence was found in a man aged 30 to 39 with COVID-19, enrolled during active disease. The chain carries TRBV21-1 and TRBJ2-1; the table's D call, TRBD2, has no DNA check behind it. TRBV21-1 is labeled a pseudogene. Sample: peripheral blood. CDR3: CASNLAGGGDEQFF. The DNA of the CDR3 is TGTGCCAGCAATTTAGCGGGAGGGGGCGATGAGCAGTTCTTC.